The next 2 T cell receptor beta chains were all read from a single sample in a study of CD8+CD57+ T cells in acquired aplastic anemia. Using genomic DNA as the template, TCR beta VDJ and CDR3 profiling was carried out. MiXCR, applied by TCRdb to the reads, yields one record per CDR3 protein. Of over 150,000 distinct CDR3 sequences listed, approximately 43% are singletons. The sample was sorted CD4+, CD8+, or CD8+CD57+ T cells (not recorded which) from PBMCs. These receptors were obtained from a human donor in good health.

The CDR3 sequence: CASSPRGWDGYTF. The DNA for the CDR3 is TGCGCCAGCAGCCCTCGGGGGTGGGATGGCTACACCTTC. The chain recombines TRBV5-1 with TRBJ1-2; possibly TRBD1 for D (5 bases). Trimming took 4 bases from V and 6 from J, leaving 13 bases between them. This CDR3 region has 13 residues. Germline-derived CDR1 and CDR2 are SGHRS and YFSETQ.

Only a few counts were recorded for this clonotype. The J gene is TRBJ2-7, the V gene TRBV30; 8 bases are shared with TRBD1. There are 14 residues in the CDR3. The junction had 10 bases not matched to a gene; V was cut back by 8 bases and J by 1 base. Germline CDR1 GTSNPN, CDR2 SVGIG (reference sequence). This chain's CDR3 is CALQTGTGSYEQYF. CDR3 nucleotide sequence: TGTGCCCTTCAGACCGGGACAGGTTCCTACGAGCAGTACTTC.